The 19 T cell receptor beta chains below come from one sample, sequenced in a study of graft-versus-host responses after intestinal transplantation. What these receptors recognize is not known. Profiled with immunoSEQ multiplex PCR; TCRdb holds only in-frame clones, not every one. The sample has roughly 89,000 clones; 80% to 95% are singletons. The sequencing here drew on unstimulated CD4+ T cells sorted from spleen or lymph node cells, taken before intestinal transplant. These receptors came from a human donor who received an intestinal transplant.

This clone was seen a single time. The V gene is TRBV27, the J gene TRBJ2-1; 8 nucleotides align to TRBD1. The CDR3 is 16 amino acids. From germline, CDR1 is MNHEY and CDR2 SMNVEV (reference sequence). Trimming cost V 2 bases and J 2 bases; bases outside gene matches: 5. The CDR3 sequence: CASSLQDRDTYNEQFF. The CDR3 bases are TGTGCCAGCAGTTTACAGGACAGGGATACCTACAATGAGCAGTTCTTC.

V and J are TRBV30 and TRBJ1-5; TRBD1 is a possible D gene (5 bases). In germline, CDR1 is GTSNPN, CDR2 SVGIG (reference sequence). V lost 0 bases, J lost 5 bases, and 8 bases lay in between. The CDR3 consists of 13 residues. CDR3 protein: CAWSVGLYQPQHF. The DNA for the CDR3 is TGTGCCTGGAGTGTGGGGCTTTATCAGCCCCAGCATTTT.

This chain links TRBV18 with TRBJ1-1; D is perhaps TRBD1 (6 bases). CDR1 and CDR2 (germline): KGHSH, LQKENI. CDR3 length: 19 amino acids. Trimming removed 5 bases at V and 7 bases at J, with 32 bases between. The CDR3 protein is CASSIFPLGGGTERSEAFF. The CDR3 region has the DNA TGTGCCAGCTCAATCTTTCCGTTAGGGGGGGGGACGGAACGGAGTGAAGCTTTCTTT. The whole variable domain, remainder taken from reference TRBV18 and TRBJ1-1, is NAGVMQNPRHLVRRRGQEARLRCSPMKGHSHVYWYRQLPEEGLKFMVYLQKENIIDESGMPKERFSAEFPKEGPSILRIQQVVRGDSAAYFCASSIFPLGGGTERSEAFFGQGTRLTVV.

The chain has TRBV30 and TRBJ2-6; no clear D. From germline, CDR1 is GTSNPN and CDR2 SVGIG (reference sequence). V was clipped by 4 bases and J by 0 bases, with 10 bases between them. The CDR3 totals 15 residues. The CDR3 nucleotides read TGTGCCTGGAAACGTAGTAGCTCTGGGGCCAACGTCCTGACTTTC. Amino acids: CAWKRSSSGANVLTF.

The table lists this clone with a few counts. DNA for the CDR3: TGCGCCAGCAGTGGACAGTTGAACACTGAAGCTTTCTTT. Its translation is CASSGQLNTEAFF. The V gene is TRBV10-1, the J gene TRBJ1-1; tentatively, D is TRBD1 (5 bases). The CDR3 consists of 13 residues. Trimming took off 4 bases at V and 0 bases at J, with 6 bases between the two ends. Germline V gives CDR1 WNHNN, CDR2 SYGVQD (reference sequence).

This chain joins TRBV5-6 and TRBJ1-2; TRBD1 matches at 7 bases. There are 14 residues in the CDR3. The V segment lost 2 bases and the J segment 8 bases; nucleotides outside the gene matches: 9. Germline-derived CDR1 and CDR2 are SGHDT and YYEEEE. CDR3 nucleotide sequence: TGTGCCAGCAGCTTCCACGACAGGGAGCACGGCTACACCTTC. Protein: CASSFHDREHGYTF.

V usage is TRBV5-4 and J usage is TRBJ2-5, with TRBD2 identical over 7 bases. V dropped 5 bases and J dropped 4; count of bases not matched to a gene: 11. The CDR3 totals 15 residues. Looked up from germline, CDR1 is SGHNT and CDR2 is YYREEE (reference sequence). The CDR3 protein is CASSLQTSPTETQYF. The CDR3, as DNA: TGTGCCAGCAGTCTCCAGACTAGCCCCACAGAGACCCAGTACTTC.

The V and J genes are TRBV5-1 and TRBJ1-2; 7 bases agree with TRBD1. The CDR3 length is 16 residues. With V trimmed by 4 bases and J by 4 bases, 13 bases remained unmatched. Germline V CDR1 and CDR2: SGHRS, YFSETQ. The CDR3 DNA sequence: TGCGCCAGCAGCGAGAAAGGGGGCGCATGGCTCTATGGCTACACCTTC. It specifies CASSEKGGAWLYGYTF.

In DNA, the CDR3 is TGTGCCAGCAGGAAGTTTTCTGGTAGCGGGCAGCCCCAGCATTTT. Translating gives CASRKFSGSGQPQHF. The genes are TRBV6-6 and TRBJ1-5, with D unresolved. Germline CDR1 and CDR2: MNHNY and SVGAGI (reference sequence). The CDR3 runs 15 residues. V gave up 6 bases and J gave up 7 bases, with 19 bases separating them.

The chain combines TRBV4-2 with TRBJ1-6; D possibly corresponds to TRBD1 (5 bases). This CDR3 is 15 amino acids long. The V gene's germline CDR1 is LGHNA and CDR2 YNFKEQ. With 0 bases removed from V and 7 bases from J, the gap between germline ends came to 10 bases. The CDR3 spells CASSQDVAGNSPLHF. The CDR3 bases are TGTGCCAGCAGCCAAGATGTGGCAGGGAATTCACCCCTCCACTTT.

The CDR3 DNA is TGTGCCAGCAGTGAATGGACTAGCGGGAGTGACGAGCAGTACTTC. The encoded protein is CASSEWTSGSDEQYF. The gene calls are TRBV2 and TRBJ2-7; the match to TRBD2 covers 13 bases. The J segment lost 5 bases and the V segment lost 2 bases, leaving 3 bases of the junction unmatched. This CDR3 contains 15 residues. Germline CDR1 and CDR2: SNHLY and FYNNEI.

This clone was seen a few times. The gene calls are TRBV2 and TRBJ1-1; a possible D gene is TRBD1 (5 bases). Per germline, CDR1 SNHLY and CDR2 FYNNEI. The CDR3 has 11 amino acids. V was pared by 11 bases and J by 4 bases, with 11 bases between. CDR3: CAGAGPTEAFF. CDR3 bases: TGTGCCGGAGCAGGGCCCACTGAAGCTTTCTTT.

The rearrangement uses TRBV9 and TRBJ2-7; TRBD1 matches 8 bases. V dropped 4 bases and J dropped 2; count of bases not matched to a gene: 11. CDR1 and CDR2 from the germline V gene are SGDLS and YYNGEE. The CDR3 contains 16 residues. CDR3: CASSPRTGTGAYEQYF. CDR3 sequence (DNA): TGTGCCAGCAGCCCGCGGACCGGGACAGGAGCCTACGAGCAGTACTTC.

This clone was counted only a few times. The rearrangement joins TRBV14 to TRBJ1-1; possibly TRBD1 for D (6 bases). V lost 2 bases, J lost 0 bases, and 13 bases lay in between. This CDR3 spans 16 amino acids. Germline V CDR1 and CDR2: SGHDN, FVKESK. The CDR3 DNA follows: TGTGCCAGCAGCCAAAGGTCAGGGGCCGTGAACACTGAAGCTTTCTTT. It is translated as CASSQRSGAVNTEAFF.

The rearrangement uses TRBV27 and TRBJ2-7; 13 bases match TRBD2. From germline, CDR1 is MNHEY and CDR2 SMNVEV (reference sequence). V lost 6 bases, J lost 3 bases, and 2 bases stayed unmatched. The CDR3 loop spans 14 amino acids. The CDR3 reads CASRRLAGGYEQYF. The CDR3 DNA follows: TGTGCCAGCAGGAGACTAGCGGGAGGCTACGAGCAGTACTTC.

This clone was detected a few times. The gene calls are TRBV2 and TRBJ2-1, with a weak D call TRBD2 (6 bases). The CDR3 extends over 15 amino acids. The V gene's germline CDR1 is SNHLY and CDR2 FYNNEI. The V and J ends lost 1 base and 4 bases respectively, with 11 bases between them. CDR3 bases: TGTGCCAGCAGTGAAGGCTTAGCGGATTACAATGAGCAGTTCTTC. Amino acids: CASSEGLADYNEQFF.

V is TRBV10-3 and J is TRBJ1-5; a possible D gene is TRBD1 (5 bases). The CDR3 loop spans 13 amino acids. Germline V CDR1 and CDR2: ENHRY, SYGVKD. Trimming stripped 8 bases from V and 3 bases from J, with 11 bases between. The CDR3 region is CAISGGDNQPQHF. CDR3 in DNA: TGTGCCATCTCAGGAGGGGACAATCAGCCCCAGCATTTT.

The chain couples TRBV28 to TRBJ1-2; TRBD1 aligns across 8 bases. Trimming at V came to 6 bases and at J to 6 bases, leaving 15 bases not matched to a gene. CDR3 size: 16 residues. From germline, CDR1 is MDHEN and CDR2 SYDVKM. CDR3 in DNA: TGTGCCAGCAGCCCGGGAGCCCCGGACAGGGTGGATGGCTACACCTTC. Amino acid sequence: CASSPGAPDRVDGYTF.

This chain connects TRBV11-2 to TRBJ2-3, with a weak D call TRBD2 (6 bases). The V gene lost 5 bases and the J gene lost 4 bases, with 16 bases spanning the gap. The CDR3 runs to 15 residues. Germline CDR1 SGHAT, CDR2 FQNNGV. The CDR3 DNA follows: TGTGCCAGCAGCCCTTCGGGGACTTTACCAGATACGCAGTATTTT. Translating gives CASSPSGTLPDTQYF.